One and the same sample provided the 7 T cell receptor beta chains below, sequenced in a study of T-cell reconstitution after alpha-beta-depleted transplantation in children. Unique molecular identifiers featured in how the TCRbeta library was prepared. TCRdb re-called the PCR reads through MiXCR, storing one row per CDR3 protein. The sample has about 980,000 distinct CDR3 sequences, about 29% seen once. Here the sequenced sample was PBMCs, mostly from graft donor cells, taken 360 days after TCRalphabeta/CD19-depleted stem cell transplant. These receptor sequences come from a boy under two years old who had a stem cell transplant for SCID, so the T cells may come from the graft donor.

The V gene is TRBV6-1, the J gene TRBJ2-2; 9 nucleotides match TRBD1. Germline assignment: CDR1 MNHNS and CDR2 SASEGT. V lost 10 bases to trimming and J lost 1 base; unmatched junction nucleotides: 4. This CDR3 is built from 14 residues. The CDR3 DNA follows: TGTGCCACCGACAGGGGGAGGAACACCGGGGAGCTGTTTTTT. Its translation: CATDRGRNTGELFF.

In its sample, this clonotype was seen a few times. The V call is TRBV27, the J call TRBJ2-7, with D perhaps assigned TRBD1 or TRBD2 (7 bases each). The V end was cut by 2 bases, the J end by 6 bases, with 14 bases between. Germline lookup yields CDR1 MNHEY and CDR2 SMNVEV (reference sequence). CDR3 size: 14 residues. CDR3 in DNA: TGTGCCAGCAGTTTACAGGGGGGGTCGTCCGAGCAGTACTTC. This sequence encodes CASSLQGGSSEQYF.

The V and J genes are TRBV7-2 and TRBJ2-4, with TRBD2 matching over 14 bases. With V trimmed by 0 bases and J by 1 base, 11 bases remained unmatched. The CDR3 loop spans 21 amino acids. Germline values: CDR1 SGHTA, CDR2 FQGNSA. In nucleotides, the CDR3 is TGTGCCAGCAGCTTAGCCCCCAAGACTAGCGGGGGGGTATTGGCCAAAAACATTCAGTACTTC. Its protein is CASSLAPKTSGGVLAKNIQYF.

This clonotype has just a few counts. The chain has TRBV20-1 and TRBJ2-5, with D perhaps matching TRBD1 or TRBD2 (5 bases each). V lost 4 bases to trimming and J lost 0 bases, with 9 bases between them. The CDR3 spans 13 residues. Looked up from germline, CDR1 is DFQATT and CDR2 is SNEGSKA (reference sequence). Written as DNA, the CDR3 is TGCAGTGCTACGGGACCAAACCAAGAGACCCAGTACTTC. Amino acid sequence: CSATGPNQETQYF.

V and J are TRBV2 and TRBJ2-2; D remains ambiguous. Germline CDR1 is SNHLY and CDR2 is FYNNEI. The CDR3 totals 14 residues. V was shortened by 1 base and J by 4 bases, with 7 bases between the two germline ends. The CDR3 DNA reads as TGTGCCAGCAGTGAAGTTAGAATCACCGGGGAGCTGTTTTTT. It codes for CASSEVRITGELFF.

This clonotype was seen at least ten times. This rearrangement joins TRBV20-1 to TRBJ2-3, with a weak D call TRBD2 (5 bases). Germline-derived CDR1 and CDR2 are DFQATT and SNEGSKA (reference sequence). V lost 5 bases and J 8 bases, leaving 11 bases between the germline ends. The CDR3 extends over 11 amino acids. The CDR3 DNA is TGCAGTGCTCTACTAGGTGGTACGCAGTATTTT. Residues: CSALLGGTQYF.

This clonotype turned up a few times. V is TRBV7-2 and J is TRBJ2-5, with no clear D. This CDR3 comprises 14 residues. Germline V gene data show CDR1 as SGHTA and CDR2 as FQGNSA. V lost 1 base and J 7 bases, leaving 13 bases between the germline ends. CDR3 residues: CASSLEVGQVTQYF. Here the CDR3 DNA reads TGTGCCAGCAGCTTAGAGGTCGGCCAGGTGACCCAGTACTTC.